This TCR beta chain was captured by sequencing in a study of blood T cell repertoires in COVID-19 (dated by TCRdb to 2018 to 2020). About the full investigation: The collaborator samples originated in the United States, Italy and Spain and spanned the acute and convalescent phases of COVID-19. The prospective study material was composed of cDNA or gDNA derived from T cells, B-cell-depleted T cells, or PBMCs. Deeply sampled blood TCRbeta repertoires from subjects exposed to, actively infected with, or recovered from COVID-19 were included in the dataset. The repertoires were released in a freely available public database meant as a resource for research on the immune response to SARS-CoV-2. The samples were drawn from the first 160 participants of the ongoing ImmuneRACE study and from over 950 subjects provided by 6 global collaborators. The sample metadata nearly always contained a de-identified subject ID, COVID-19 status, age in years and sex. Where available, HLA class I and class II types were taken from metadata supplied by the sample provider and were not determined by assay-based typing.

One collaborating source in Seattle enrolled patients while the patients were actively infected and followed the patients over time throughout the course of disease. Whole blood was collected in K2EDTA tubes by collaborating institutions according to the institutions' own protocols. For TCRbeta analysis, collaborators shipped samples in one of three forms: frozen whole blood, isolated PBMCs, or DNA extracted from either of those sample types. In the case of this clone: Its antigen remains unidentified. No quality values exist for individual bases; no much larger clone is one base distant.

The CDR3 has 16 amino acids, counting the end cysteine and phenylalanine. Only the CDR3 DNA is retained, 48 bases long and in frame from the first base. The junction carries 17 bases between V and J, which are trimmed by 1 base and 8 bases respectively. For CDR1 and CDR2, the germline V gene lists MGHRA and YSYEKL. Overall study results and their limits: How much clinical and demographic metadata was included differed by source and by participant, and the metadata was provided uncurated.

TCRbeta CDR3 regions were amplified from genomic DNA by means of the immunoSEQ Assay, a bias-controlled multiplex PCR. In the authors' own workflow: The number of nucleated cells in each sample was estimated from the amplification of reference gene primers within the assay. To quantify the absolute abundance of each unique TCRbeta CDR3 rearrangement, sequence reads were collapsed and filtered. For each sample, productive Simpson clonality was calculated as the square root of Simpson's diversity index across productive rearrangements. In its TCRdb copy, this immuneACCESS table keeps in-frame sequences only and misses some clones. Where compared with another copy, unresolved V genes explain less than half of these, and the others have no known cause. V, J and clone size are those of that table, while D and trimming were read from the DNA. This sample is represented by some 330,000 clones; 89% of them were singletons. The ten top clones hold about 2% of the sample.

This clonotype was obtained from a woman aged 30 to 39 with COVID-19, enrolled during active disease. This chain is built from TRBV4-1 and TRBJ1-4; there is no confident call for the D gene. Sequencing input: peripheral blood. The sequence in DNA is TGCGCCAGCAGCCAAGCATTCGGCTTTGCGAGGGAAAAACTGTTTTTT. This translates into CASSQAFGFAREKLFF.